This TCR beta chain is from a study of T cell responses to AZD1222 COVID-19 vaccine. Some second doses came at about 4 weeks and others at about 12 weeks; these were pooled. Sequenced by immunoSEQ multiplex PCR; TCRdb stores in-frame clones only, minus some. The profile covers some 150,000 clones, with nearly 95% appearing a single time and about 3.8% taken by the ten largest. Germline-derived CDR1 and CDR2 are KGHSH and LQKENI. The CDR3 loop spans 16 amino acids. The V end was cut by 2 bases, the J end by 4 bases, with 15 bases between. Study conclusions and caveats: Donors skewed white British and female; clonal diversity was possibly underestimated. Spike-specific TCR breadth and depth were elevated following two AZD1222 doses. Baseline antibody screening turned up just a handful of seropositive AZD1222 recipients.

Concerning this clone: The antigen is undetermined.

Material: peripheral blood, obtained 28 days after the second AZD1222 dose. V gene TRBV18 combines with J gene TRBJ1-5, with D unclear. This TCR was recovered from an adult who received the AZD1222 COVID-19 vaccine. CDR3 DNA sequence: TGTGCCAGCTCACCAACACACCCTGGAGGGAATCAGCCCCAGCATTTT. Translation: CASSPTHPGGNQPQHF.